A single sample is the source of the 27 T cell receptor beta chains below, sequenced in a study of tumor-infiltrating lymphocytes in oesophageal squamous cell carcinoma. TCRdb recomputed calls from the PCR reads with MiXCR, one row per CDR3 protein. The sample lists about 10,000 distinct CDR3 sequences; 50% to 75% were seen once. The sample consisted of esophageal tumor tissue. The receptor set was obtained from a female donor with esophageal squamous cell carcinoma.

The J gene is TRBJ1-6, the V gene TRBV11-2; a weak D match, TRBD1 (5 bases). Germline V lookup: CDR1 SGHAT, CDR2 FQNNGV. V lost 1 base, J lost 10 bases, and 11 bases lay in between. The CDR3 runs to 14 residues. The CDR3 loop reads CASSLGGAGSPLHF. CDR3 DNA: TGTGCCAGCAGCTTAGGTGGGGCCGGCTCACCCCTCCACTTT.

The chain joins TRBV6-2 or TRBV6-3 to TRBJ2-3; 12 nucleotides line up with TRBD2. The CDR3 length is 19 residues. The junction had 10 bases not matched to a gene; V was cut back by 1 base and J by 2 bases. Germline lookup yields CDR1 MNHEY and CDR2 SVGEGT. This CDR3 reads CASSYLLTSGRVTTDTQYF. The CDR3 region has the DNA TGTGCCAGCAGTTACTTGCTGACTAGCGGGAGAGTAACCACAGATACGCAGTATTTT.

This clonotype was seen many times. The V gene is TRBV2, the J gene TRBJ2-7, with 12 bases matching TRBD2. The germline V gene has CDR1 SNHLY and CDR2 FYNNEI. The CDR3 extends over 16 amino acids. J gave up 4 bases and V 4 bases, and 8 bases lay outside the gene matches. The CDR3 protein is CASSAELAGGPYEQYF. As DNA, the CDR3 is TGTGCCAGCAGTGCTGAACTAGCGGGAGGCCCTTACGAGCAGTACTTC.

This chain links TRBV5-3 with TRBJ2-1, with D unresolved. The J call may not be correct, given that the DNA end is closer to TRBJ2-5. TRBV5-3 is placed among ORFs of uncertain function. CDR3 length equals 16 residues. This CDR3 reads CASSQWGLWATETQYF. The CDR3 bases are TGTGCCAGCAGCCAGTGGGGATTATGGGCCACGGAGACCCAGTACTTC.

The chain combines TRBV7-2 with TRBJ2-1; 14 bases fit TRBD2. CDR3 length: 19 residues. The junction had 9 bases not matched to a gene; V was cut back by 5 bases and J by 0 bases. Per germline, CDR1 SGHTA and CDR2 FQGNSA. The CDR3 loop reads CASSRLAGGPLSSYNEQFF. The CDR3 DNA reads as TGTGCCAGCAGCCGACTAGCGGGAGGGCCCCTAAGCTCCTACAATGAGCAGTTCTTC.

The gene calls are TRBV28 and TRBJ1-5, with D possibly being TRBD1 (5 bases). Trimming stripped 3 bases from V and 10 bases from J, with 10 bases between. Germline CDR1 MDHEN, CDR2 SYDVKM. The CDR3 covers 12 residues. The chain's CDR3 is CASSLLRGPQHF. The CDR3 DNA reads TGTGCCAGCAGTTTGTTGAGGGGCCCCCAGCATTTT.

A few counts support this clonotype. The gene calls are TRBV11-2 and TRBJ2-2; TRBD1 is a possible D gene (5 bases). CDR1 is SGHAT and CDR2 is FQNNGV in the germline V gene. The CDR3 totals 14 residues. Trimming left V 5 bases short and J 3 bases short, with 10 bases between. The CDR3 here is CASSVQGYTGELFF. The CDR3 DNA reads as TGTGCCAGCAGCGTGCAGGGTTACACCGGGGAGCTGTTTTTT.

A remark on this clonotype: This may arise from a read error, as a much more abundant clone is one base away. The genes are TRBV7-4 and TRBJ2-3; 13 bases are shared with TRBD2. Germline-derived CDR1 and CDR2 are SGHVT and SQSDAQ. V shed 6 bases, J shed 14 bases, and the junction held 20 bases outside the gene matches. The CDR3 spans 17 residues. This CDR3 is CASRPTSGGANTGELYF. CDR3 bases: TGTGCCAGCAGACCTACTAGCGGGGGGGCGAACACCGGGGAGCTGTATTTT.

As to this clonotype: One end of the junction does not line up with germline, which may come from a read error. The chain recombines TRBV7-9 with TRBJ2-5; D gene unclear. The assigned J gene may be wrong: the sequence end matches TRBJ2-7 better. CDR3 size: 11 residues. From germline, CDR1 is SEHNR and CDR2 FQNEAQ (reference sequence). The CDR3 nucleotides read TGTGCCAGCAGCATAGCTTACGAGCAGTACTTC. The encoded protein is CASSIAYEQYF.

The rearrangement uses TRBV7-6 and TRBJ2-7; 13 nucleotides line up with TRBD2. The closer fit of TRBJ2-1 to the DNA end suggests the J call may be wrong. The CDR3 contains 17 residues. Germline V gene data show CDR1 as SGHVS and CDR2 as FNYEAQ. CDR3 sequence (DNA): TGTGCCAGCAGCTCTTTTAGGGGGACTAGCGGGAACAATGAGCAGTTCTTC. Its protein is CASSSFRGTSGNNEQFF.

This clonotype is medium-sized (0.01 to 0.1%) in the sample. V and J are TRBV11-2 and TRBJ2-1, with D unclear. Germline CDR1 SGHAT, CDR2 FQNNGV. The CDR3 has 14 amino acids. Trimming stripped 6 bases from V and 3 bases from J, with 12 bases between. The CDR3 DNA follows: TGTGCCAGCAGATACCTAGGGAACTACAATGAGCAGTTCTTC. Protein sequence: CASRYLGNYNEQFF.

The J gene is TRBJ2-3, the V gene TRBV6-6; D is unresolved. Near its end, the DNA agrees better with TRBJ1-2, so the J call may be wrong. The germline gives CDR1 MNHNY, CDR2 SVGAGI (reference sequence). The CDR3 length is 17 residues. Here the CDR3 reads CASSYSMVLDPGDGYTF. CDR3 DNA: TGTGCCAGCAGTTACTCGATGGTTTTGGACCCCGGGGATGGCTACACCTTC.

The V gene is TRBV10-2, the J gene TRBJ1-2; weak D call: TRBD1 (5 bases). This CDR3 spans 12 amino acids. Between the trimmed V and J ends, which lost 6 bases and 8 bases, there was a span of 13 bases. CDR1 is WSHSY, CDR2 SAAADI, per germline. CDR3 sequence (DNA): TGCGCCAGCAGGGGAGGGGCGCAAGGCTACACCTTC. This gives the protein CASRGGAQGYTF.

The J gene is TRBJ1-2, the V gene TRBV7-3, with a possible D match to TRBD1 (6 bases). The CDR3 loop spans 17 amino acids. V lost 5 bases and J lost 0, with 19 bases in between. CDR1 is SGHTA, CDR2 FQGTGA, per germline. CDR3 in amino acids: CASSTWTVLLSNYGYTF. The CDR3 DNA sequence: TGTGCCAGCAGCACTTGGACAGTCCTACTGTCTAACTATGGCTACACCTTC.

This clonotype has just a few counts. This sequence joins TRBV10-3 and TRBJ1-1; no definite D call. Trimming took 3 bases from V and 0 from J, leaving 5 bases between them. The germline V gene encodes CDR1 ENHRY and CDR2 SYGVKD. The CDR3 loop spans 13 amino acids. The CDR3 sequence is CAISDSMNTEAFF. The CDR3 DNA sequence: TGTGCCATCAGTGACAGTATGAACACTGAAGCTTTCTTT.

The chain couples TRBV7-3 to TRBJ2-1; D gene unclear. The J call is uncertain, as TRBJ2-7 better fits the DNA end. Germline V CDR1 and CDR2: SGHTA, FQGTGA. CDR3 length: 14 residues. This CDR3 reads CASSLYSGPYEQYF. DNA for the CDR3: TGTGCCAGCAGCTTATACTCTGGCCCCTACGAGCAGTACTTC.

This clonotype has only one observation. The chain employs TRBV7-3 and TRBJ1-1; TRBD1 matches 8 bases. The J call may be faulty, since TRBJ2-2 better matches the DNA end. Germline V gene sequence: CDR1 SGHTA, CDR2 FQGTGA. This CDR3 region has 14 residues. CDR3 sequence (DNA): TGTGCCAGCAGCTTCAGGGGGCAGGGCGGGGAGCTGTTTTTT. It translates to CASSFRGQGGELFF.

Points on this clonotype: It is likely a read error, because the conserved phenylalanine at the end of the CDR3 is missing. It is unclear where the CDR3 begins or ends on the DNA, so no DNA is shown, and the CDR3 is as TCRdb lists it. The J gene is TRBJ2-6, the V gene TRBV10-3. In germline, CDR1 is ENHRY, CDR2 SYGVKD. Including both end residues, the CDR3 is 8 amino acids long. The CDR3: CAISESTG.

This clonotype was detected only a few times. The chain is built from TRBV28 and TRBJ2-1; 12 bases are shared with TRBD2. The tail of the sequence fits TRBJ2-7 better, so the J call may be wrong. Per germline, CDR1 MDHEN and CDR2 SYDVKM. This CDR3 region has 13 residues. As DNA, the CDR3 is TGTGCCAGCACTCTAGCGGGAGGGAACGAGCAGTACTTC. Protein: CASTLAGGNEQYF.

The DNA for the CDR3 is TGTGCCAGCAGCCAAAACGGGAGAACAGATACGCAGTACTTC. This encodes CASSQNGRTDTQYF. This chain links TRBV7-2 with TRBJ2-4; maybe TRBD2 (6 bases). Trimming took 5 bases from V and 13 from J, leaving 21 bases between them. From germline, CDR1 is SGHTA and CDR2 FQGNSA. This CDR3 region has 14 residues.

This clonotype showed up just once. This rearrangement joins TRBV7-2 to TRBJ2-7; D is perhaps TRBD1 or TRBD2 (5 bases each). The J call is in doubt because the DNA end fits TRBJ2-5 better. Per the germline V gene, CDR1 is SGHTA and CDR2 is FQGNSA. CDR3 size: 15 residues. CDR3 bases: TGTGCCAGCAGCTCCGAGTTTGAGGGGACGGAGACCCAGTACTTC. It specifies CASSSEFEGTETQYF.

This clonotype was recorded many times. V usage is TRBV6-1 and J usage is TRBJ2-5, with D possibly TRBD1 on 5 matching bases. Per germline, CDR1 MNHNS and CDR2 SASEGT. This CDR3 has 14 residues. V gave up 5 bases and J gave up 6 bases, with 16 bases separating them. This chain's CDR3 is CASSLSQGSKTQYF. The DNA of the CDR3 is TGTGCCAGCAGTCTGAGCCAGGGCTCGAAGACCCAGTACTTC.

This clonotype has ten or more counts. V usage is TRBV12-3 or TRBV12-4 and J usage is TRBJ1-1; perhaps TRBD1 as D (6 bases). There are 16 residues in the CDR3. The V and J ends lost 5 bases and 0 bases respectively, with 16 bases between them. This CDR3 reads CASSRGLTGVNTEAFF. As DNA, the CDR3 is TGTGCCAGCAGTAGGGGGTTAACGGGGGTGAACACTGAAGCTTTCTTT.

This clonotype was seen only a few times. The V and J genes are TRBV7-2 and TRBJ2-3; 7 bases are shared with TRBD2. The CDR3 has 14 amino acids. In germline, CDR1 is SGHTA, CDR2 FQGNSA. V shed 1 base and J 6 bases; nucleotides not matched to a gene: 4. The CDR3 sequence is CASSLVRGGDTQYF. CDR3 sequence (DNA): TGTGCCAGCAGCTTAGTTCGGGGAGGGGATACGCAGTATTTT.

The chain links TRBV7-6 to TRBJ2-5; D perhaps matches TRBD2 (6 bases). Germline loops: CDR1 SGHVS, CDR2 FNYEAQ. The CDR3 loop spans 15 amino acids. Trimming removed 2 bases from V and 11 bases from J, with 21 bases in between. The CDR3 sequence is CASSLTQDYADTQYF. Here the CDR3 DNA reads TGTGCCAGCAGCTTAACACAGGACTACGCAGATACGCAGTACTTC.

A few counts support this clonotype. No DNA is shown, since the ends of the CDR3 on it are uncertain; the CDR3 is the one TCRdb lists. This chain joins TRBV7-2 and TRBJ2-4; the D call in the table, TRBD1, was not verified against the DNA. Ends included, the CDR3 has 13 residues. Per germline, CDR1 SGHTA and CDR2 FQGNSA. The CDR3 sequence: CANPPGLRAVLRF.

This clonotype was counted only a few times. The rearrangement joins TRBV7-8 to TRBJ2-1; 7 bases agree with TRBD2. The CDR3 sequence is 13 residues long. The germline CDR1 and CDR2 sequences are SGHVS and FQNEAQ. The ends lost 5 bases at V and 7 bases at J; junction bases unmatched: 5. The CDR3 is CASSVRLANEQFF. The CDR3 nucleotides are TGTGCCAGCAGCGTCCGACTAGCTAATGAGCAGTTCTTC.